This T cell receptor beta chain was documented in a study of cytomegalovirus exposure and HLA in healthy donors. Vbeta (60) and Jbeta (13) primers were used in the PCR. The repertoire was sequenced with immunoSEQ multiplex PCR; TCRdb's copy has only in-frame clones and lacks some. The repertoire holds about 240,000 clones, with approximately 78% as singletons. Healthy people donating bone marrow made up the donors. Trimming removed 10 bases at V and 0 bases at J, with 22 bases between. The CDR3 totals 17 residues. The germline V gene has CDR1 MGHRA and CDR2 YSYEKL. Regarding this clone: Its cognate antigen is unknown.

Study results and limitations: Based on reports, TCR beta sequences accurately predicted HLA-A and HLA-B alleles for most subjects. Later analysis showed most CMV-associated TCR beta chains appearing HLA-restricted. A later analysis reported that several of the most significant clusters appeared to be linked to common viral pathogens, among them Epstein-Barr virus.

The sample was PBMCs. The rearrangement joins TRBV4-1 to TRBJ2-4; D not certain. This TCR came from a boy aged 10-17 years in good health and CMV-seronegative. CDR3 DNA: TGCGCCACCCAGACTGAGCCCTCCAGTTTAGCCAAAAACATTCAGTACTTC. Amino acids: CATQTEPSSLAKNIQYF.